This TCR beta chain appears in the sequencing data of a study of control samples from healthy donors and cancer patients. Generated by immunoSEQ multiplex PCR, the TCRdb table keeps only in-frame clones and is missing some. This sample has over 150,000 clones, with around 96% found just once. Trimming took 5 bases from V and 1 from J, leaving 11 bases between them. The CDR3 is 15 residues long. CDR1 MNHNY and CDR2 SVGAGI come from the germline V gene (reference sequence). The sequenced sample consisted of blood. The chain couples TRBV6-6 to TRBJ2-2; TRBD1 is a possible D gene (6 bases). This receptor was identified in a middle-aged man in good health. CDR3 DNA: TGTGCCAGCAGTCCCCAGACAGGGAACACCGGGGAGCTGTTTTTT. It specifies CASSPQTGNTGELFF.